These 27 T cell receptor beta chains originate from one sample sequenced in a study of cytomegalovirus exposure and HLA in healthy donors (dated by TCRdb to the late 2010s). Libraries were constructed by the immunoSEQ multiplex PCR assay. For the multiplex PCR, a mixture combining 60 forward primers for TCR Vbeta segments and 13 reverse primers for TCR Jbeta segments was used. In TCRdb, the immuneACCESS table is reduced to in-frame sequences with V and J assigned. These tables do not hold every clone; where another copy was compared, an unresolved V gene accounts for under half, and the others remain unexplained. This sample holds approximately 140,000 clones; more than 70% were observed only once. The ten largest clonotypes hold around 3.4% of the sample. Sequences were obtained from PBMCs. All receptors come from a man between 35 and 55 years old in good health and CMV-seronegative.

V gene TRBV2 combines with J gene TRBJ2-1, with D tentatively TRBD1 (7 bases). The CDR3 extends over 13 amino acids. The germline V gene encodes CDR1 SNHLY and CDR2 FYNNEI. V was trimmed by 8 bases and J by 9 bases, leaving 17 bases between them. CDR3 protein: CASVLEGASEQFF. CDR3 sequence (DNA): TGTGCCAGCGTGTTGGAGGGGGCAAGTGAGCAGTTCTTC.

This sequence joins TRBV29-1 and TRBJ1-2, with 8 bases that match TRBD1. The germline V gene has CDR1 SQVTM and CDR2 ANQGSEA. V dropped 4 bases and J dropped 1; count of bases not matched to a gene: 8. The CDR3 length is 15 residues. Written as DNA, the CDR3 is TGCAGCGTTGCCCGGGACAGGAGTTATAACTATGGCTACACCTTC. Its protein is CSVARDRSYNYGYTF.

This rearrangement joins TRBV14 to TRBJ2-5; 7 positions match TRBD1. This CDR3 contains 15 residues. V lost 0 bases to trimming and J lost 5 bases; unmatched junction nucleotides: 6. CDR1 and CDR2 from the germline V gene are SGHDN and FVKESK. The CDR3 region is CASSQEDRFFETQYF. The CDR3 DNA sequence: TGTGCCAGCAGCCAAGAGGACAGGTTCTTTGAGACCCAGTACTTC.

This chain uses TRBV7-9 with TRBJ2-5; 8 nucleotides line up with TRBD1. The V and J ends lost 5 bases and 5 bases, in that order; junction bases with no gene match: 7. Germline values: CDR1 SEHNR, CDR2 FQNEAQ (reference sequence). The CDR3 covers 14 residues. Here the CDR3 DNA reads TGTGCCAGCAGCCGAGACAGGGGAACGGAGACCCAGTACTTC. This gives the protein CASSRDRGTETQYF.

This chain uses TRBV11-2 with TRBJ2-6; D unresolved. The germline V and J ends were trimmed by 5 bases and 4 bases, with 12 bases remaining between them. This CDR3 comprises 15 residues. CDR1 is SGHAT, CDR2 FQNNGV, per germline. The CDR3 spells CASSPGFLGANVLTF. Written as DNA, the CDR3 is TGTGCCAGCAGCCCCGGGTTTCTCGGGGCCAACGTCCTGACTTTC.

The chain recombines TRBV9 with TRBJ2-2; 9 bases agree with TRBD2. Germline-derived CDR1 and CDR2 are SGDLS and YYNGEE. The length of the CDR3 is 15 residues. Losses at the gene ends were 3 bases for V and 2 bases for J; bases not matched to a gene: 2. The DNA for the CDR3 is TGTGCCAGCAGCGGCGGGGGGGCCAACACCGGGGAGCTGTTTTTT. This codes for CASSGGGANTGELFF.

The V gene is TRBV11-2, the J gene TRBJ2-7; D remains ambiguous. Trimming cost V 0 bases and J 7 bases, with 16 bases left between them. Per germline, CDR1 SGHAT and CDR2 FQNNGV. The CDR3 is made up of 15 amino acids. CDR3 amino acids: CASSLDPDRSREQYF. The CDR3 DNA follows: TGTGCCAGCAGCTTAGATCCTGACCGATCTAGGGAGCAGTACTTC.

DNA for the CDR3: TGCAGCGTTCTGATCACACCTGGGGGGACCTACTATGGCTACACCTTC. It is translated as CSVLITPGGTYYGYTF. V and J are TRBV29-1 and TRBJ1-2; a weak D match, TRBD1 (5 bases). The CDR3 has 16 residues. Germline CDR1 reads SQVTM; CDR2 reads ANQGSEA. V lost 5 bases to trimming and J lost 3 bases, with 22 bases between them.

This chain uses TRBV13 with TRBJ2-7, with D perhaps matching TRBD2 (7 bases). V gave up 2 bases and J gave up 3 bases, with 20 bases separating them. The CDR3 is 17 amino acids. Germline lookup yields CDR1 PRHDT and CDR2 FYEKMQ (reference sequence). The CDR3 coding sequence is TGTGCCAGCAGCTTAATGGGGAGGGGGGTTATCCTCTACGAGCAGTACTTC. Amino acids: CASSLMGRGVILYEQYF.

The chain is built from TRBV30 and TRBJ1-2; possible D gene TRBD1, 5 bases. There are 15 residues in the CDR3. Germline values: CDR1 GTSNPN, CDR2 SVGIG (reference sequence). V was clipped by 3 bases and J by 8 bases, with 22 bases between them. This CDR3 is CAWRPLVGGAGGYTF. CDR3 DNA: TGTGCCTGGAGACCTCTAGTAGGAGGGGCCGGGGGCTACACCTTC.

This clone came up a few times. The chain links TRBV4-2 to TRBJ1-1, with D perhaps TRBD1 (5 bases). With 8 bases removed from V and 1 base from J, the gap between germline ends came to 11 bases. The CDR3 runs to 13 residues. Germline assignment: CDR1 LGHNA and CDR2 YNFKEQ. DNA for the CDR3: TGTGCCAGCGGGGGGGGAGGGAACACTGAAGCTTTCTTT. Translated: CASGGGGNTEAFF.

CDR3 in amino acids: CASGDRSNYGYTF. The CDR3 nucleotides read TGTGCCAGTGGGGACAGGAGCAACTATGGCTACACCTTC. The chain joins TRBV7-2 to TRBJ1-2; the match to TRBD1 covers 8 bases. V dropped 9 bases and J dropped 2; count of bases not matched to a gene: 5. The CDR3 is 13 residues long. From germline, CDR1 is SGHTA and CDR2 FQGNSA. The entire variable domain, with the rest obtained from reference TRBV7-2 and TRBJ1-2, is as follows: GAGVSQSPSNKVTEKGKDVELRCDPISGHTALYWYRQSLGQGLEFLIYFQGNSAPDKSGLPSDRFSAERTGGSVSTLTIQRTQQEDSAVYLCASGDRSNYGYTFGSGTRLTVV.

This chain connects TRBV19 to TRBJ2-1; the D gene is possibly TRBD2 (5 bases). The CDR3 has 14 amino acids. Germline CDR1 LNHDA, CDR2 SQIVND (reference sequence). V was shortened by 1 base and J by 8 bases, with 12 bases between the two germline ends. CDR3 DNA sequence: TGTGCCAGTAGTATAGTTGTCGGGGTTGATGAGCAGTTCTTC. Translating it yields CASSIVVGVDEQFF.

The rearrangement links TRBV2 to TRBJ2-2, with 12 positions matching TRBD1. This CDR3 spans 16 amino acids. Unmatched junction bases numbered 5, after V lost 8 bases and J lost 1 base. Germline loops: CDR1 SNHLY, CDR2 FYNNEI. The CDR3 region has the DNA TGTGCCAGCCGGGGACAGGGGGCCCAGAACACCGGGGAGCTGTTTTTT. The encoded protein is CASRGQGAQNTGELFF.

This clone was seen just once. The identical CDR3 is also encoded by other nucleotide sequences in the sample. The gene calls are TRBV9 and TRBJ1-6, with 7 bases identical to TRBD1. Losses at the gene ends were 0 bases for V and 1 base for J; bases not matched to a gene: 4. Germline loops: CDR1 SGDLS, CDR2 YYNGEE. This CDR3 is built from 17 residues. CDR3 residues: CASSVGQGRSYNSPLHF. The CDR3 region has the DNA TGTGCCAGCAGCGTAGGACAGGGACGGTCCTATAATTCACCCCTCCACTTT.

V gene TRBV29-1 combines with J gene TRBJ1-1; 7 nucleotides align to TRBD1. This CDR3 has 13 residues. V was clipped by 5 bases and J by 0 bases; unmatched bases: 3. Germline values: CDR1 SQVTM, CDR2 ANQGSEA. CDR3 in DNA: TGCAGCGTTTCGGGACAGTTGAACACTGAAGCTTTCTTT. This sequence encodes CSVSGQLNTEAFF. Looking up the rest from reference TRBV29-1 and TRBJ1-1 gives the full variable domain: SAVISQKPSRDICQRGTSLTIQCQVDSQVTMMFWYRQQPGQSLTLIATANQGSEATYESGFVIDKFPISRPNLTFSTLTVSNMSPEDSSIYLCSVSGQLNTEAFFGQGTRLTVV.

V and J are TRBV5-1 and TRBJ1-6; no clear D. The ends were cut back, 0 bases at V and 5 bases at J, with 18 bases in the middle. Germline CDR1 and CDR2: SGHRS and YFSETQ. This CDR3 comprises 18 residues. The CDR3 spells CASSLAVRRYLNNSPLHF. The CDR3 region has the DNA TGCGCCAGCAGCTTGGCCGTTCGGAGATACTTGAATAATTCACCCCTCCACTTT.

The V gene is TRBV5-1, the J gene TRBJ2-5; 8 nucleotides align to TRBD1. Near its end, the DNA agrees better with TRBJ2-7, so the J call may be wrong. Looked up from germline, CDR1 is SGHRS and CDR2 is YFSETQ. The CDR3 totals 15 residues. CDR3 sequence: CASSSSSAGGNEQYF. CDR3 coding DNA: TGCGCCAGCAGCTCATCATCGGCAGGGGGCAACGAGCAGTACTTC.

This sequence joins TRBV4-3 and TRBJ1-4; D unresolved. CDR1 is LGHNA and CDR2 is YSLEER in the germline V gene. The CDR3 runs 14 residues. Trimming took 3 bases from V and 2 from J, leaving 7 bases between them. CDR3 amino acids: CASSHDGTNEKLFF. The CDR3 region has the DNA TGCGCCAGCAGCCACGACGGGACTAATGAAAAACTGTTTTTT.

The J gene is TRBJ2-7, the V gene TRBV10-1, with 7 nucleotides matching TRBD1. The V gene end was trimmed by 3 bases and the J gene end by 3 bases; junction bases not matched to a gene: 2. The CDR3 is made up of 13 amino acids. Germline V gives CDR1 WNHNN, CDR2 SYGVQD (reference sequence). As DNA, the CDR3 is TGCGCCAGCAGTGAAGGGGGCGGCTACGAGCAGTACTTC. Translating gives CASSEGGGYEQYF.

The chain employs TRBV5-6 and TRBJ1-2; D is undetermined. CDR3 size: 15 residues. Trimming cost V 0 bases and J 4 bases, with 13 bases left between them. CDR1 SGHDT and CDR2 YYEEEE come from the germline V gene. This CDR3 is CASSLGPGVSYGYTF. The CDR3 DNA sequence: TGTGCCAGCAGCTTGGGCCCGGGAGTGAGCTATGGCTACACCTTC.

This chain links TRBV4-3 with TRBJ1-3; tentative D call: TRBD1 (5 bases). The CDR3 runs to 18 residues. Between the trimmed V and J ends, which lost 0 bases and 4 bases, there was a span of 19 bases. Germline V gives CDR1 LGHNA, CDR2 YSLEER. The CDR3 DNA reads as TGCGCCAGCAGCCAAGATTGGGGGGAGATGGCACCCGGAAACACCATATATTTT. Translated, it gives CASSQDWGEMAPGNTIYF.

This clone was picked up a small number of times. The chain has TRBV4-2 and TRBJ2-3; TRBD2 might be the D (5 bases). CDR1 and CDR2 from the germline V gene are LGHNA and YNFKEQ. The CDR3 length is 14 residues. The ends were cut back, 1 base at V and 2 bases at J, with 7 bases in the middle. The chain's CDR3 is CASSQARDTDTQYF. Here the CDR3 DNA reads TGTGCCAGCAGCCAAGCTCGGGACACAGATACGCAGTATTTT.

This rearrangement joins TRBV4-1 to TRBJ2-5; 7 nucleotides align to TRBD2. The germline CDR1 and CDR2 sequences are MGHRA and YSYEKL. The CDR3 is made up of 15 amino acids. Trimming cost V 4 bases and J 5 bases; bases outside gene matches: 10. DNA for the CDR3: TGCGCCAGCAGCCCCGGGGAGGGGCCTTTGGAGACCCAGTACTTC. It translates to CASSPGEGPLETQYF.

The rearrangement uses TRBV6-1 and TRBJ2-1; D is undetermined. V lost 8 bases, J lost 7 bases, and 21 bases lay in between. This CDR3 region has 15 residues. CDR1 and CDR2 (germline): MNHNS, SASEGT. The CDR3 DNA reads TGTGCCAGCTCCCGTGAAGCACCTCAGAGGAATGAGCAGTTCTTC. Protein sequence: CASSREAPQRNEQFF.

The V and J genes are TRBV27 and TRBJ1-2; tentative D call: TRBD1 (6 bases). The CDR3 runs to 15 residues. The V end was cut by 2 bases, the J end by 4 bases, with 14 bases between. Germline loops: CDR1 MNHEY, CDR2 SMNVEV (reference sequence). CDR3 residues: CASSLQGQPPYGYTF. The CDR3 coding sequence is TGTGCCAGCAGTTTACAGGGGCAACCACCCTATGGCTACACCTTC.

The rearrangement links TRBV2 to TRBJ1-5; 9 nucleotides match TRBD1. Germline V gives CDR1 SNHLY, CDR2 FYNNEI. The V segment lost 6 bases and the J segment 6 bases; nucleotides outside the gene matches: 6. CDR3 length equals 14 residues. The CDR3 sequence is CASRGTGSGQPQHF. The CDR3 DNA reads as TGTGCCAGCAGGGGGACAGGGTCGGGTCAGCCCCAGCATTTT.